Below are 5 T cell receptor beta chains sequenced from a single sample in a study of blood T cell repertoires in COVID-19. Measured with immunoSEQ multiplex PCR; TCRdb has only the in-frame clones, and not every one. The sample carries fewer than 350,000 clones, around 93% recorded once. The sequencing input was PBMCs or T cells enriched from blood (not recorded which). The source of these receptors is a man between 40 and 49 years old who had been exposed to COVID-19.

The genes are TRBV6-5 and TRBJ2-5; 10 nucleotides match TRBD1. Germline V gene lookup returns CDR1 MNHEY and CDR2 SVGAGI. V was pared by 0 bases and J by 2 bases, with 3 bases of the junction left unmatched. There are 16 residues in the CDR3. The CDR3 sequence is CASSYSTGQGQETQYF. The CDR3 nucleotides are TGTGCCAGCAGTTACTCGACGGGACAGGGGCAAGAGACCCAGTACTTC.

V and J are TRBV7-8 and TRBJ2-1, with 8 bases aligning to TRBD2. The J segment lost 12 bases and the V segment lost 1 base, leaving 14 bases of the junction unmatched. Germline V CDR1 and CDR2: SGHVS, FQNEAQ. The CDR3 consists of 16 residues. The DNA of the CDR3 is TGTGCCAGCAGCTTAGATAATCGGCCTAGCGGGTTAATGCAGTTCTTC. As protein: CASSLDNRPSGLMQFF.

The CDR3 coding sequence is TGTGCCAGCAAGTGGGACAGCGATAATAATTCACCCCTCCACTTT. Translation gives CASKWDSDNNSPLHF. V is TRBV2 and J is TRBJ1-6; TRBD1 aligns across 7 bases. V trimming: 7 bases; J trimming: 5 bases; junction bases outside the gene matches: 8. This CDR3 is built from 15 residues. Looked up from germline, CDR1 is SNHLY and CDR2 is FYNNEI.

This clone was observed a single time. The chain is built from TRBV10-1 and TRBJ2-5, with 10 bases that match TRBD2. Germline V gives CDR1 WNHNN, CDR2 SYGVQD (reference sequence). The CDR3 length is 15 residues. V lost 6 bases and J lost 4; bases outside the gene matches: 8. CDR3 in amino acids: CASSSGKREGETQYF. CDR3 bases: TGCGCCAGCAGCTCCGGGAAGCGGGAGGGAGAGACCCAGTACTTC.

The chain recombines TRBV5-4 with TRBJ1-6; D is undetermined. The germline V and J ends were trimmed by 0 bases and 13 bases, with 11 bases remaining between them. CDR3 length: 13 amino acids. CDR1 SGHNT and CDR2 YYREEE come from the germline V gene (reference sequence). Here the CDR3 reads CASSLADTGPLHF. CDR3 sequence (DNA): TGTGCCAGCAGCTTGGCCGACACCGGTCCCCTCCACTTT.